Listed below are T cell receptor beta chains from one sample, sequenced in a study of shared clonotypes between healthy human individuals. Data came from immunoSEQ multiplex PCR; TCRdb stores just in-frame clones and leaves some out. The data hold about half a million clones, with almost 80% observed a single time. Specimen: PBMCs. The receptors shown here come from a woman aged 40 to 50 in good health. Some clones in this sample may be carry-over from other donors' samples. The CDR3 runs from the conserved cysteine through the conserved F or W. The order of the fields is V gene, J gene, clone size, CDR3 protein. Clone size appears in some rows only: once, few, many, or a class for an expanded clone.

TRBV28	TRBJ2-4	-	CASKEGGENIQYF
TRBV12-5	TRBJ2-1	-	CASAPWAPGTSGTWNHNEQFF
TRBV14	TRBJ2-7	-	CASSPGLLAYEQYF
TRBV21-1	TRBJ1-5	-	CASSKVTRQGKQPQHF
TRBV15	TRBJ2-6	-	CATRAGFSGANVLTF
TRBV4-3	TRBJ2-1	-	CASSQEGQTYNEQFF
TRBV7-9	TRBJ2-3	-	CASSWEVPTDTQYF
TRBV28	TRBJ2-1	-	CASSRVLALNEQFF
TRBV15	TRBJ1-1	many	CATSGGQGNTEAFF
TRBV7-9	TRBJ2-7	-	CASSYRDAPYADEQYF
TRBV5-6	TRBJ1-1	-	CASTHGQGDMNTEAFF
TRBV11-2	-	-	CASSLGLAGIYEQYF
TRBV25-1	TRBJ2-3	-	CASVGRGTDTQYF
TRBV5-1	TRBJ2-7	few	CASSLDRGGGRGTYEQYF